This entry is about one T cell receptor (beta chain). Trimming left V 4 bases short and J 6 bases short, with 26 bases between. The CDR3 has 18 amino acids. Germline V gene sequence: CDR1 MNHNS, CDR2 SASEGT. The sample is drawn from a study of T cell changes during pregnancy in multiple sclerosis. TCRdb's table, derived via immunoSEQ multiplex PCR, lists solely in-frame clones and lacks some. The sample yields tens of thousands of clones, 89% seen once. The sample here was CD4+ T cells from peripheral blood mononuclear cells, taken after pregnancy. The V call is TRBV6-1, the J call TRBJ2-3, with a weak D call TRBD2 (5 bases). The origin of this receptor is a female donor with multiple sclerosis, enrolled in a pregnancy study. The CDR3 reads CASSAPRAAVSRLDTQYF. CDR3 DNA sequence: TGTGCCAGCAGTGCCCCCCGGGCAGCGGTTAGTCGCTTGGATACGCAGTATTTT.